This T cell receptor beta chain originates from a study of shared T cell receptors in the human thymus. Germline lookup yields CDR1 SGHDN and CDR2 FVKESK. The ends were cut back, 2 bases at V and 5 bases at J, with 24 bases in the middle. The CDR3 is 18 residues long. Repertoires were generated with immunoSEQ multiplex PCR, while TCRdb's copy carries only in-frame clones and drops some. The profile shows a few hundred thousand clones, roughly 94% of them singletons. This clonotype originated in a human donor. The chain carries TRBV14 and TRBJ2-5; weak D call: TRBD2 (7 bases). The source material was thymocytes. The CDR3 loop is CASSQPLRGRESEETQYF. The CDR3 DNA reads TGTGCCAGCAGCCAACCACTCCGGGGGCGGGAGAGCGAGGAGACCCAGTACTTC.